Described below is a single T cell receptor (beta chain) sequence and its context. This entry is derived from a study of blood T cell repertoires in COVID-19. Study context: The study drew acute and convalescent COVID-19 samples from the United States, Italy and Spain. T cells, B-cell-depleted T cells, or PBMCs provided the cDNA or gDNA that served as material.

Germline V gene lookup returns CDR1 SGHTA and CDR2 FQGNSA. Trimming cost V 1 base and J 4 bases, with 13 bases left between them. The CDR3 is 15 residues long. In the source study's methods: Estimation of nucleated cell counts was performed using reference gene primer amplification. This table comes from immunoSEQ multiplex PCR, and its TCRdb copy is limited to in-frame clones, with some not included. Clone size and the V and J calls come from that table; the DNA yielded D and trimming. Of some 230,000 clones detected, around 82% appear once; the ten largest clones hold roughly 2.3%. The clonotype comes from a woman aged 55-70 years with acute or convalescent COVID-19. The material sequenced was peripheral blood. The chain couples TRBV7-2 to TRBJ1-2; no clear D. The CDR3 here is CASSLGRITSYGYTF. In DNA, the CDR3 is TGTGCCAGCAGCTTAGGACGGATTACTAGCTATGGCTACACCTTC.